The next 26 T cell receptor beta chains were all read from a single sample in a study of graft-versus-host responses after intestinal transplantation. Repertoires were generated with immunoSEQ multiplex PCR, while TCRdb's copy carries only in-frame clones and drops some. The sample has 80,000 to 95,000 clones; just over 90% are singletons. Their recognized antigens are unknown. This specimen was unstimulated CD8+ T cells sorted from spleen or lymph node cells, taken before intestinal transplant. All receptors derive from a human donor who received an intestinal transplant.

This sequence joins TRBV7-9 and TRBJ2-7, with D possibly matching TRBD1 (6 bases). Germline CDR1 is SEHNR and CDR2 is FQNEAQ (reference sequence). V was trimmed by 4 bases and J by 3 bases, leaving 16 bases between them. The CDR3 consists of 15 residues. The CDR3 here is CASSSLTGQLYEQYF. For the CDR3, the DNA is TGTGCCAGCAGCTCTCTCACCGGACAGCTCTACGAGCAGTACTTC.

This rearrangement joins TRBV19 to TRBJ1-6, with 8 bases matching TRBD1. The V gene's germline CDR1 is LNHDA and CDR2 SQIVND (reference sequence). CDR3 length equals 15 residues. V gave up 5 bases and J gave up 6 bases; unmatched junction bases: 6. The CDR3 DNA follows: TGTGCCAGTAGTGTGGGGACAGGTCTTAATTCACCCCTCCACTTT. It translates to CASSVGTGLNSPLHF.

The CDR3: CASSVWPLTVQFF. For the CDR3, the DNA is TGTGCCAGCAGCGTATGGCCATTGACTGTGCAGTTCTTC. V is TRBV9 and J is TRBJ2-1, with unresolved D. The CDR3 has 13 residues. V was clipped by 1 base and J by 12 bases, with 14 bases between them. Looked up from germline, CDR1 is SGDLS and CDR2 is YYNGEE.

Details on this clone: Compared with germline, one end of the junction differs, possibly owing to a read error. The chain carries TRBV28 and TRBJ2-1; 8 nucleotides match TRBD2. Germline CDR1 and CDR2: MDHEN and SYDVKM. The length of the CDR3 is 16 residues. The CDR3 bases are TGTGCCAGCAGTTTGGGCTCGGGGGGGGCTTACAGTGAGCAGTTCTTC. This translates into CASSLGSGGAYSEQFF.

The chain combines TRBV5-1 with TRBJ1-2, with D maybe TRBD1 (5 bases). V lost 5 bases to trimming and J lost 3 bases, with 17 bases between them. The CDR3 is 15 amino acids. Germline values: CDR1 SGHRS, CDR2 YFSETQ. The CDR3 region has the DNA TGCGCCAGCAGAGGGGACGGGTACGAAGACTATGGCTACACCTTC. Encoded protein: CASRGDGYEDYGYTF.

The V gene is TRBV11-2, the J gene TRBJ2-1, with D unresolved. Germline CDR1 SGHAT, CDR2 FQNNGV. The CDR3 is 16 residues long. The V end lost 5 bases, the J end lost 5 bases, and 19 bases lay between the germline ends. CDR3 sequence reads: CASSNLGVGRDNEQFF. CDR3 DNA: TGTGCCAGCAGCAATCTTGGGGTAGGTAGGGACAATGAGCAGTTCTTC.

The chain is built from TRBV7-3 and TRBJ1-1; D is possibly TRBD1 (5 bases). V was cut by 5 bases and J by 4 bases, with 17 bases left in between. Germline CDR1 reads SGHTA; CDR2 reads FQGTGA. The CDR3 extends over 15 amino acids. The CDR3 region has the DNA TGTGCCAGCAGCGTTGACAGAGGGGACGGCACTGAAGCTTTCTTT. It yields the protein CASSVDRGDGTEAFF.

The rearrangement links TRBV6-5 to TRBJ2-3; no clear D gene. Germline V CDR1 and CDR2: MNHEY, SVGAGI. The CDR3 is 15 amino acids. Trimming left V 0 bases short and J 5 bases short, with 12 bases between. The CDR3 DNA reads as TGTGCCAGCAGTTACTCGCTAGAGGACGAAGATACGCAGTATTTT. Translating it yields CASSYSLEDEDTQYF.

The CDR3 DNA sequence: TGTGCCGGAGATCAGGATCAAGAGACCCAGTACTTC. This translates into CAGDQDQETQYF. The chain links TRBV30 to TRBJ2-5, with no clear D. CDR3 length: 12 residues. Germline CDR1 is GTSNPN and CDR2 is SVGIG (reference sequence). Trimming shortened V by 8 bases and J by 2 bases, and 12 bases separated the two germline ends. Full variable domain (outside the CDR3, taken from reference TRBV30 and TRBJ2-5): SQTIHQWPATLVQPVGSPLSLECTVEGTSNPNLYWYRQAAGRGLQLLFYSVGIGQISSEVPQNLSASRPQDRQFILSSKKLLLSDSGFYLCAGDQDQETQYFGPGTRLLVL.

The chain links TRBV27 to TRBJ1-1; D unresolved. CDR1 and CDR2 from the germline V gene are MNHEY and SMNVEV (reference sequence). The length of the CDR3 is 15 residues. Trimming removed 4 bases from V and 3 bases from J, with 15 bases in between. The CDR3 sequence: CASSSHAGVYTEAFF. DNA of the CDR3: TGTGCCAGCAGTTCCCATGCTGGGGTGTACACTGAAGCTTTCTTT.

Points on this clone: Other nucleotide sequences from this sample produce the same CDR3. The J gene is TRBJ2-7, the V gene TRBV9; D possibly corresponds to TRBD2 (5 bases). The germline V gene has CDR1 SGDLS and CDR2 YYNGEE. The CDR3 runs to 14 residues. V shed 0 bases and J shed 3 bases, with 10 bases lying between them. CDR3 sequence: CASSVGASSYEQYF. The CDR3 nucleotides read TGTGCCAGCAGCGTAGGGGCTAGCAGCTACGAGCAGTACTTC.

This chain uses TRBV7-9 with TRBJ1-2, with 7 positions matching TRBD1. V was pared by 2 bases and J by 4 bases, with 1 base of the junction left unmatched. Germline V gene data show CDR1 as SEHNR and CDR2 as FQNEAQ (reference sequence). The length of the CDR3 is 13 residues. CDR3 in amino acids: CASSLQGGYGYTF. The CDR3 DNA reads TGTGCCAGCAGCTTACAGGGGGGCTATGGCTACACCTTC.

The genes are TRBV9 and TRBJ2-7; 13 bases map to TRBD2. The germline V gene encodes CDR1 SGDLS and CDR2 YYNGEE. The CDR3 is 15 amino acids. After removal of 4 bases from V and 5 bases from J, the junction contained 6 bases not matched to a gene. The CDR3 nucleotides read TGTGCCAGCAGCCGCGGACTAGCGGGAGCCAACGAGCAGTACTTC. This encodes CASSRGLAGANEQYF.

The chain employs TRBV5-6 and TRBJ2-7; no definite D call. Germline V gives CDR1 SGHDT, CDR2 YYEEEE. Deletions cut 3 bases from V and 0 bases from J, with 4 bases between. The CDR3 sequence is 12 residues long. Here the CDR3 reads CASSSSSYEQYF. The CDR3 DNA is TGTGCCAGCAGCTCAAGCTCCTACGAGCAGTACTTC.

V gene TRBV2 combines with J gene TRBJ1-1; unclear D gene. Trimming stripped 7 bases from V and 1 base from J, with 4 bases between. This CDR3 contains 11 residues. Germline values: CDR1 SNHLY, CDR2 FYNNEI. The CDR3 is CASIRNTEAFF. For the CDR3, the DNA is TGTGCCAGCATAAGGAACACTGAAGCTTTCTTT.

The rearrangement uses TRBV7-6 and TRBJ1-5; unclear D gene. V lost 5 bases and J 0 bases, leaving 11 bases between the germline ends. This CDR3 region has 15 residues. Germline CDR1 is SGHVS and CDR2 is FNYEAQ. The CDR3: CASSPGGYSNQPQHF. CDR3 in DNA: TGTGCCAGCAGCCCCGGAGGATATAGCAATCAGCCCCAGCATTTT.

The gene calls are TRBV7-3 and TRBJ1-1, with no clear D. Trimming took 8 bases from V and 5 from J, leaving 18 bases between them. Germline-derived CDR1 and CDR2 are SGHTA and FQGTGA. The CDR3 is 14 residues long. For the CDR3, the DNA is TGTGCCAGCCTTCCAGGCGTGGGTAAAACTGAAGCTTTCTTT. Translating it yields CASLPGVGKTEAFF.

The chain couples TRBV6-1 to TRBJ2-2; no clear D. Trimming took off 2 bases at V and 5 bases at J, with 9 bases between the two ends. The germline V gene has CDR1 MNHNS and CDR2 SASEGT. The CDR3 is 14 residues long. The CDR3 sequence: CASSEIVGTGELFF. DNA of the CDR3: TGTGCCAGCAGTGAAATCGTCGGTACCGGGGAGCTGTTTTTT.

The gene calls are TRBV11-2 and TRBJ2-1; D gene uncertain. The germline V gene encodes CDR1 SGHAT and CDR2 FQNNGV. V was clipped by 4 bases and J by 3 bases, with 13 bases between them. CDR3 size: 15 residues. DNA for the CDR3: TGTGCCAGCAGCTCCCCTTGGACGGACTACAATGAGCAGTTCTTC. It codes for CASSSPWTDYNEQFF.

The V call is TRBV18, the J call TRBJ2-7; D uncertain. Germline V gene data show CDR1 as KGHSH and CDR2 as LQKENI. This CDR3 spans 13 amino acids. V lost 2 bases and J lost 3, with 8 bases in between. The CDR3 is CASSPSPSYEQYF. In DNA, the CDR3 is TGTGCCAGCTCACCAAGTCCAAGCTACGAGCAGTACTTC. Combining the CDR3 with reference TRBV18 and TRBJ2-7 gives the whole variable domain NAGVMQNPRHLVRRRGQEARLRCSPMKGHSHVYWYRQLPEEGLKFMVYLQKENIIDESGMPKERFSAEFPKEGPSILRIQQVVRGDSAAYFCASSPSPSYEQYFGPGTRLTVT.

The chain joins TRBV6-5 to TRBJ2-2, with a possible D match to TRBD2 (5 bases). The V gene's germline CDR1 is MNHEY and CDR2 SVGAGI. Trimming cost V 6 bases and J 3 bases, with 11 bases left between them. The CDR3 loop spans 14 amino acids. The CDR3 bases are TGTGCCAGCAGCCTACTAGGTGACACCGGGGAGCTGTTTTTT. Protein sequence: CASSLLGDTGELFF.

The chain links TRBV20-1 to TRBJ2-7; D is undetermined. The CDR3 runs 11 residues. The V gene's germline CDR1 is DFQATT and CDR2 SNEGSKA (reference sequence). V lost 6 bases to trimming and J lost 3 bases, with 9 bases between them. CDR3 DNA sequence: TGCAGTGCACTGGTGTACTACGAGCAGTACTTC. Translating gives CSALVYYEQYF.

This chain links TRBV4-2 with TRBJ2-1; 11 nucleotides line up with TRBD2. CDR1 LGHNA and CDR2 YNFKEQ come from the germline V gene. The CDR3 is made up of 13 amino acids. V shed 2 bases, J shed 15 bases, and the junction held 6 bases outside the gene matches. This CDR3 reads CASSQNLAGGLFF. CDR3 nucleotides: TGTGCCAGCAGCCAAAACCTAGCGGGGGGCTTGTTCTTC.

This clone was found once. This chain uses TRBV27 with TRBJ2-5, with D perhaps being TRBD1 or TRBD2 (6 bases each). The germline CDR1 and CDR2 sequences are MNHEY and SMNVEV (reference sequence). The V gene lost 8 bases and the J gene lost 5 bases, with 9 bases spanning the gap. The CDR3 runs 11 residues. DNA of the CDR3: TGTGCCAGCGGGGGGCCGGAGACCCAGTACTTC. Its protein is CASGGPETQYF.

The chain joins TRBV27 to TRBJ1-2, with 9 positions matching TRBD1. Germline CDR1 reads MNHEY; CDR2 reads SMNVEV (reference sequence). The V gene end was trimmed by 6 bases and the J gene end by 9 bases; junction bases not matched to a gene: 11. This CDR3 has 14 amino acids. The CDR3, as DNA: TGTGCCAGCAGCCCTGGCACAGGGGGCTTTAGCTACACCTTC. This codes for CASSPGTGGFSYTF.

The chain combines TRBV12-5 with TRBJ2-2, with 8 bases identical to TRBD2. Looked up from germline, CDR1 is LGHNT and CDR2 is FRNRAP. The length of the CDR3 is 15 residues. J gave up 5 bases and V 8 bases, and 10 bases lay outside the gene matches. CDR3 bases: TGTGCTAGTTTGACGGGAGGGCCTCGAACCGGGGAGCTGTTTTTT. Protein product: CASLTGGPRTGELFF. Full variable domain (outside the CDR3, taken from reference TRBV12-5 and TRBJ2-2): DARVTQTPRHKVTEMGQEVTMRCQPILGHNTVFWYRQTMMQGLELLAYFRNRAPLDDSGMPKDRFSAEMPDATLATLKIQPSEPRDSAVYFCASLTGGPRTGELFFGEGSRLTVL.